This T cell receptor beta chain derives from a study of blood T cell repertoires in COVID-19. For the study at large: Samples came from the United States, Italy and Spain, spanning acute and convalescent COVID-19.

Trimming took 2 bases from V and 4 from J; bases not matched to a gene: 4. The CDR3 runs to 14 residues. In germline, CDR1 is MNHEY, CDR2 SVGAGI. Per the original data handling: Amplification of reference gene primers was used by the study to estimate nucleated cell counts. Repertoires were generated with immunoSEQ multiplex PCR, while TCRdb's copy carries only in-frame clones and drops some. V and J calls plus clone size are reproduced from that table; the DNA served to infer D and trimming. The table has about 190,000 clones, around 80% seen once. This rearrangement joins TRBV6-5 to TRBJ1-2, with 7 bases that match TRBD1. The origin of this receptor is a man between 45 and 60 years old who had recovered from COVID-19. Sequencing used peripheral blood. The CDR3 protein is CASSYMGQSYGYTF. The DNA of the CDR3 is TGTGCCAGCAGTTACATGGGACAGAGCTATGGCTACACCTTC.